The 30 T cell receptor beta chains listed next were all sequenced from one sample in a study of brain T cells in children with intractable seizures (dated by TCRdb to 2020 to 2023). The time point label of this sample denotes: blood from clinic visit 5 months post-surgery; TSC patient then seizure free. Library preparation was by the immunoSEQ multiplex PCR assay. Drawn from immuneACCESS, this table holds only the in-frame rearrangements with V and J called that TCRdb kept. Clones are partly lost; checked studies trace under half to an unresolved V gene and leave the rest unexplained. The sample includes about 340,000 clones, with 93% observed a single time. Roughly 5.7% of the sample lies in the top ten. The sequencing used peripheral blood, collected about 5 months after surgery. Source of these receptors: a boy under two years old with tuberous sclerosis and intractable seizures.

The chain is built from TRBV19 and TRBJ2-7; a weak D match, TRBD1 (7 bases). This CDR3 comprises 15 residues. CDR1 is LNHDA and CDR2 is SQIVND in the germline V gene (reference sequence). V was pared by 3 bases and J by 6 bases, with 18 bases between. The chain's CDR3 is CASSMGGGEGAEQYF. The CDR3 DNA reads TGTGCCAGTAGTATGGGGGGCGGAGAGGGGGCCGAGCAGTACTTC.

The chain has TRBV13 and TRBJ1-3, with TRBD1 as a possible D gene (5 bases). The V and J ends lost 2 bases and 2 bases respectively, with 22 bases between them. This CDR3 has 19 residues. Per germline, CDR1 PRHDT and CDR2 FYEKMQ (reference sequence). The CDR3 coding sequence is TGTGCCAGCAGCTTATTCCCTGGGGGTTCGGACCTCCCTGGAAACACCATATATTTT. It encodes CASSLFPGGSDLPGNTIYF.

This clone was counted once. V and J are TRBV5-6 and TRBJ1-1; 7 positions agree with TRBD1. The CDR3 length is 17 residues. CDR1 SGHDT and CDR2 YYEEEE come from the germline V gene. The trim removed 5 bases at V and 0 bases at J, leaving 13 bases unmatched. CDR3 residues: CASRTSWDRGVNTEAFF. Here the CDR3 DNA reads TGTGCCAGCAGGACTTCCTGGGACAGAGGGGTGAACACTGAAGCTTTCTTT. The complete variable domain, with remaining parts taken from reference TRBV5-6 and TRBJ1-1, reads DAGVTQSPTHLIKTRGQQVTLRCSPKSGHDTVSWYQQALGQGPQFIFQYYEEEERQRGNFPDRFSGHQFPNYSSELNVNALLLGDSALYLCASRTSWDRGVNTEAFFGQGTRLTVV.

J is TRBJ1-5 and V is TRBV7-8; 7 bases line up with TRBD1. The J segment lost 3 bases and the V segment lost 5 bases, leaving 4 bases of the junction unmatched. The CDR3 sequence is 14 residues long. From germline, CDR1 is SGHVS and CDR2 FQNEAQ. The CDR3 DNA is TGTGCCAGCAGCCGGGGACAGCTCAATCAGCCCCAGCATTTT. Translating gives CASSRGQLNQPQHF.

The chain couples TRBV7-9 to TRBJ2-3, with 9 bases identical to TRBD2. The length of the CDR3 is 13 residues. Germline V CDR1 and CDR2: SEHNR, FQNEAQ (reference sequence). Trimming took 5 bases from V and 5 from J; bases not matched to a gene: 2. This CDR3 is CASSRTSVDTQYF. DNA of the CDR3: TGTGCCAGCAGCCGGACTAGCGTAGATACGCAGTATTTT.

This chain connects TRBV7-9 to TRBJ2-1; D might be TRBD1 or TRBD2, each matching 5 bases. Trimming stripped 1 base from V and 10 bases from J, with 11 bases between. Germline CDR1 and CDR2: SEHNR and FQNEAQ (reference sequence). CDR3 length equals 13 residues. CDR3 nucleotide sequence: TGTGCCAGCAGCTTAGGGGACCTAGGAGAGCAGTTCTTC. This gives the protein CASSLGDLGEQFF.

This chain links TRBV2 with TRBJ1-3; D ambiguous. V was trimmed by 6 bases and J by 0 bases, leaving 12 bases between them. CDR1 SNHLY and CDR2 FYNNEI come from the germline V gene. The CDR3 spans 15 residues. CDR3 sequence (DNA): TGTGCCAGCAGCTTCATTGCACGCTCTGGAAACACCATATATTTT. Translated: CASSFIARSGNTIYF.

This sequence joins TRBV3-1 (or the pseudogene TRBV3-2) and TRBJ1-2; perhaps TRBD1 as D (6 bases). Germline values: CDR1 LGHDT, CDR2 YNNKEL (reference sequence). Deletions cut 0 bases from V and 4 bases from J, with 9 bases between. The CDR3 runs 14 residues. The CDR3 region is CASSQDGGGYGYTF. CDR3 coding DNA: TGTGCCAGCAGCCAAGATGGAGGGGGCTATGGCTACACCTTC.

V is TRBV7-9 and J is TRBJ2-2; D not certain. V was clipped by 5 bases and J by 5 bases, with 12 bases between them. The germline CDR1 and CDR2 sequences are SEHNR and FQNEAQ (reference sequence). The CDR3 length is 14 residues. CDR3 in amino acids: CASSVLGWTGELFF. CDR3 sequence (DNA): TGTGCCAGCAGCGTTCTCGGTTGGACCGGGGAGCTGTTTTTT.

The rearrangement joins TRBV12-3 or TRBV12-4 to TRBJ1-2, with unresolved D. The CDR3 runs 12 residues. The V end lost 3 bases, the J end lost 7 bases, and 9 bases lay between the germline ends. The CDR3 here is CASSFAGSGYTF. The CDR3 DNA reads as TGTGCCAGCAGTTTTGCGGGTTCTGGCTACACCTTC.

The V and J genes are TRBV6-6 and TRBJ2-5; D is perhaps TRBD1 (5 bases). The CDR3 has 14 residues. CDR1 and CDR2 (germline): MNHNY, SVGAGI (reference sequence). The V end lost 0 bases, the J end lost 3 bases, and 8 bases lay between the germline ends. The CDR3 DNA is TGTGCCAGCAGTTACTCTACCAGGGAAGAGACCCAGTACTTC. Translated, it gives CASSYSTREETQYF.

The chain carries TRBV6-6 and TRBJ1-6; possibly TRBD1 for D (5 bases). The germline V gene has CDR1 MNHNY and CDR2 SVGAGI (reference sequence). The CDR3 spans 14 residues. The germline V and J ends were trimmed by 4 bases and 8 bases, with 12 bases remaining between them. The CDR3 DNA reads as TGTGCCAGCAGTTCGCAGGGTCGTGATTCACCCCTCCACTTT. Encoded protein: CASSSQGRDSPLHF.

This clone was detected only once. This chain connects TRBV7-9 to TRBJ2-2, with 10 nucleotides matching TRBD2. V shed 1 base, J shed 6 bases, and the junction held 14 bases outside the gene matches. The length of the CDR3 is 19 residues. The germline CDR1 and CDR2 sequences are SEHNR and FQNEAQ (reference sequence). The CDR3 is CASSLGFLGGTSDAGELFF. CDR3 nucleotide sequence: TGTGCCAGCAGCTTAGGATTTCTCGGGGGGACTAGCGATGCCGGGGAGCTGTTTTTT.

V usage is TRBV29-1 and J usage is TRBJ2-5; tentatively, D is TRBD1 or TRBD2 (6 bases each). Germline CDR1 and CDR2: SQVTM and ANQGSEA. The CDR3 contains 13 residues. Trimming took off 3 bases at V and 1 base at J, with 9 bases between the two ends. This CDR3 is CSVDRGGQETQYF. CDR3 sequence (DNA): TGCAGCGTTGACAGGGGAGGCCAAGAGACCCAGTACTTC.

J is TRBJ2-7 and V is TRBV14; D may match TRBD1 or TRBD2 (5 bases each). The V gene lost 4 bases and the J gene lost 6 bases, with 10 bases spanning the gap. The CDR3 contains 12 residues. Germline CDR1 reads SGHDN; CDR2 reads FVKESK. The CDR3 region is CASSRGRAEQYF. The CDR3 region has the DNA TGTGCCAGCAGCCGGGGACGGGCCGAGCAGTACTTC.

The chain carries TRBV9 and TRBJ2-7; 9 bases map to TRBD1. V lost 4 bases, J lost 4 bases, and 6 bases stayed unmatched. The CDR3 spans 14 residues. Germline CDR1 is SGDLS and CDR2 is YYNGEE. The CDR3 DNA reads as TGTGCCAGCAGCCCCGGGGGGACAGGGTACGAGCAGTACTTC. It codes for CASSPGGTGYEQYF.

The genes are TRBV27 and TRBJ2-5; the D gene is possibly TRBD2 (6 bases). Germline CDR1 MNHEY, CDR2 SMNVEV (reference sequence). The CDR3 extends over 14 amino acids. Trimming stripped 6 bases from V and 7 bases from J, with 18 bases between. In nucleotides, the CDR3 is TGTGCCAGCAGAAAAAACCGGGACTCAAGGACCCAGTACTTC. Protein: CASRKNRDSRTQYF.

The chain links TRBV5-4 to TRBJ1-2; D is ambiguous. The ends were cut back, 0 bases at V and 8 bases at J, with 11 bases in the middle. The CDR3 covers 13 residues. Germline V gene lookup returns CDR1 SGHNT and CDR2 YYREEE (reference sequence). The CDR3 protein is CASSLDVGDGYTF. In DNA, the CDR3 is TGTGCCAGCAGCTTGGATGTAGGCGACGGCTACACCTTC.

A single count supports this clone. The chain employs TRBV7-9 and TRBJ1-2; TRBD1 aligns across 12 bases. After removal of 8 bases from V and 4 bases from J, the junction contained 11 bases not matched to a gene. The CDR3 spans 16 residues. The germline gives CDR1 SEHNR, CDR2 FQNEAQ (reference sequence). This CDR3 reads CASAGTGGFRGYGYTF. The CDR3 DNA sequence: TGTGCCAGCGCCGGGACAGGGGGCTTTCGGGGCTATGGCTACACCTTC.

The V gene is TRBV19, the J gene TRBJ1-5, with D unresolved. CDR1 LNHDA and CDR2 SQIVND come from the germline V gene (reference sequence). V was cut by 6 bases and J by 2 bases, with 17 bases left in between. This CDR3 is built from 16 residues. The CDR3, as DNA: TGTGCCAGTAGCCCGACTAAGGGCTACGGCAATCAGCCCCAGCATTTT. Its translation is CASSPTKGYGNQPQHF.

This clone was counted a single time. The chain uses TRBV19 and TRBJ2-5; D remains unclear. V gave up 3 bases and J gave up 11 bases, with 1 base separating them. This CDR3 region has 8 residues. Germline CDR1 is LNHDA and CDR2 is SQIVND (reference sequence). CDR3 in DNA: TGTGCCAGTAGTATGCAGTACTTC. Protein sequence: CASSMQYF.

The genes are TRBV7-9 and TRBJ1-4, with D possibly TRBD1 on 5 matching bases. Germline values: CDR1 SEHNR, CDR2 FQNEAQ (reference sequence). V lost 5 bases and J 3 bases, leaving 16 bases between the germline ends. The CDR3 spans 16 residues. The CDR3 here is CASSLMEGRANEKLFF. The DNA for the CDR3 is TGTGCCAGCAGCCTTATGGAGGGGAGGGCTAATGAAAAACTGTTTTTT.

Notes on this clone: This sequence may be a read error, since a much larger clone differs from it by one base. The chain joins TRBV3-1 (or the pseudogene TRBV3-2) to TRBJ1-1; the match to TRBD1 covers 7 bases. Germline V gene sequence: CDR1 LGHDT, CDR2 YNNKEL (reference sequence). This CDR3 has 14 amino acids. J was trimmed by 2 bases and V by 3 bases; bases with no gene match: 3. Written as DNA, the CDR3 is TGTGCCAGCAGCCACCGGGACAGCAACACTGAAGCTTTCTTT. It codes for CASSHRDSNTEAFF.

This rearrangement joins TRBV2 to TRBJ2-3; D possibly matches TRBD1 or TRBD2 (6 bases each). Germline CDR1 SNHLY, CDR2 FYNNEI. CDR3 length: 15 amino acids. V dropped 4 bases and J dropped 0 bases, with 11 bases sitting between them. In DNA, the CDR3 is TGTGCCAGCAGTGGGGGGGCAGCTAGCACAGATACGCAGTATTTT. It is translated as CASSGGAASTDTQYF.

The rearrangement links TRBV5-1 to TRBJ2-1; 7 bases align to TRBD1. The CDR3 has 16 amino acids. Trimming took 3 bases from V and 5 from J; bases not matched to a gene: 11. Germline CDR1 is SGHRS and CDR2 is YFSETQ. The CDR3 sequence: CASSSGHGTVNNEQFF. The CDR3 region has the DNA TGCGCCAGCAGCTCGGGACACGGGACAGTGAACAATGAGCAGTTCTTC.

This chain uses TRBV27 with TRBJ1-4, with unresolved D. This CDR3 region has 16 residues. Germline CDR1 and CDR2: MNHEY and SMNVEV (reference sequence). Between the trimmed V and J ends, which lost 11 bases and 10 bases, there was a span of 29 bases. The CDR3 here is CARLKHKSDRDGKLFF. Written as DNA, the CDR3 is TGTGCCCGACTGAAGCATAAGTCGGATAGAGACGGAAAACTGTTTTTT.

V usage is TRBV6-5 and J usage is TRBJ2-7; possible D gene TRBD1, 6 bases. This CDR3 comprises 12 residues. V lost 8 bases and J 7 bases, leaving 15 bases between the germline ends. Germline V gives CDR1 MNHEY, CDR2 SVGAGI. The DNA for the CDR3 is TGTGCCAGCTCTCCAGGGGAGTTTGAGCAGTACTTC. Its translation: CASSPGEFEQYF.

This clone was counted a few times. The V gene is TRBV3-1 (or the pseudogene TRBV3-2), the J gene TRBJ1-2; weak D call: TRBD1 (6 bases). This CDR3 is built from 14 residues. V was clipped by 1 base and J by 4 bases, with 10 bases between them. CDR1 is LGHDT, CDR2 YNNKEL, per germline (reference sequence). CDR3 in DNA: TGTGCCAGCAGCCAAGTCGAGGGGGGCTATGGCTACACCTTC. This encodes CASSQVEGGYGYTF.

This sequence joins TRBV11-2 and TRBJ2-3; D is possibly TRBD2 (6 bases). Per germline, CDR1 SGHAT and CDR2 FQNNGV. This CDR3 region has 14 residues. V lost 3 bases to trimming and J lost 9 bases, with 16 bases between them. CDR3 sequence: CASSFSGGGETQYF. The CDR3 DNA is TGTGCCAGCAGCTTCTCCGGGGGAGGTGAGACGCAGTATTTT.

The chain uses TRBV7-3 and TRBJ1-3, with D unresolved. Trimming stripped 2 bases from V and 7 bases from J, with 9 bases between. The CDR3 loop spans 13 amino acids. Germline V gene data show CDR1 as SGHTA and CDR2 as FQGTGA. CDR3 in amino acids: CASSLGMGNTIYF. CDR3 DNA sequence: TGTGCCAGCAGCTTAGGGATGGGCAACACCATATATTTT.